These T cell receptor beta chains were read from a single sample in a study of beta chain features in type 1 diabetes. The assay was immunoSEQ multiplex PCR, and TCRdb's table has in-frame clones only and misses some. The data hold under 350,000 clones, with approximately 24% observed a single time. The sequenced sample was naive CD4+ T cells from blood. These receptors were taken from a woman aged 25 to 39 with type 1 diabetes. Both conserved end residues are part of each CDR3. D genes are given only for firm matches. Size is omitted from some rows. Given values are once, few, many or a class for expanded clones.

CDR3	DNA	V	D	J	size
CASSPQGAGRSYEQYF	TGTGCCAGCAGCCCCCAAGGGGCTGGAAGATCCTACGAGCAGTACTTC	TRBV14	.	TRBJ2-7	few
CASSLNGGNIQYF	TGTGCCAGCAGCTTAAACGGGGGAAACATTCAGTACTTC	TRBV7-3	.	TRBJ2-4	few
CASSEAPGGGRNEQFF	TGTGCCAGCAGTGAAGCCCCGGGAGGGGGTCGGAATGAGCAGTTCTTC	TRBV25-1	TRBD2	TRBJ2-1	.
CSFLAGVRYNEQFF	TGCAGCTTCTTAGCGGGAGTTCGTTACAATGAGCAGTTCTTC	TRBV29-1	TRBD2	TRBJ2-1	few
CASSLLLGGRRTYNEQFF	TGTGCCAGCAGCCTCTTACTAGGAGGGCGAAGGACCTACAATGAGCAGTTCTTC	TRBV7-9	.	TRBJ2-1	.
CASSQDSVFRWRDYYNEQFF	TGTGCCAGCAGCCAAGATTCAGTGTTTCGGTGGCGAGACTACTACAATGAGCAGTTCTTC	TRBV14	.	TRBJ2-1	.
CASSLQESYEQYF	TGTGCCAGCAGCTTACAGGAAAGCTACGAGCAGTACTTC	TRBV11-3	.	TRBJ2-7	.
CSVNTRDRGRNEQFF	TGCAGCGTTAACACTCGGGACAGGGGGCGGAATGAGCAGTTCTTC	TRBV29-1	TRBD1	TRBJ2-1	.
CASSPPGNSGNTIYF	TGTGCCAGCAGCCCACCGGGGAATTCTGGAAACACCATATATTTT	TRBV5-4	.	TRBJ1-3	.
CASSYLDRVGTQYF	TGTGCCAGCAGTTATTTGGACAGGGTGGGGACCCAGTACTTC	TRBV6-5	TRBD1	TRBJ2-5	.
CASSQGQGVIGEQYF	TGCGCCAGCAGCCAGGGACAGGGGGTTATCGGCGAGCAGTACTTC	TRBV4-1	TRBD1	TRBJ2-7	.
CASSATGTTVEQFF	TGTGCCAGCAGCGCAACCGGGACTACCGTGGAGCAGTTCTTC	TRBV7-9	TRBD2	TRBJ2-1	.
CASSSDWNTGELFF	TGTGCCAGCAGCTCCGACTGGAACACCGGGGAGCTGTTTTTT	TRBV7-9	.	TRBJ2-2	.
CASSLAEGLPYF	TGTGCCAGCAGCTTAGCCGAGGGACTCCCGTATTTT	TRBV7-2	.	TRBJ2-3	few
CASSLAGTGGTEAFF	TGTGCCAGCAGCTTAGCCGGGACAGGGGGCACTGAAGCTTTCTTT	TRBV7-9	TRBD1	TRBJ1-1	.
CASSLSGGTEAFF	TGCGCCAGCAGCTTGTCAGGGGGCACTGAAGCTTTCTTT	TRBV5-1	TRBD1	TRBJ1-1	.
CASSQVRRYSGNTIYF	TGCGCCAGCAGCCAAGTTCGCCGGTACTCTGGAAACACCATATATTTT	TRBV4-3	.	TRBJ1-3	.
CASSKASDSQETQYF	TGTGCCAGCAGCAAAGCGAGTGACAGCCAGGAGACCCAGTACTTC	TRBV21-1	.	TRBJ2-5	.
CASSVAGGVAVNTGELFF	TGTGCCAGCAGCGTAGCGGGAGGGGTAGCGGTGAACACCGGGGAGCTGTTTTTT	TRBV9	TRBD2	TRBJ2-2	.
CASRKGTGLPDEQYF	TGTGCCAGCAGAAAAGGGACAGGCCTACCGGACGAGCAGTACTTC	TRBV28	TRBD1	TRBJ2-7	.
CASRSTGLEAFF	TGTGCCAGCAGATCGACAGGGCTTGAAGCTTTCTTT	TRBV4-2	TRBD1	TRBJ1-1	few
CSAEVLTYTF	TGCAGTGCGGAGGTTCTGACCTACACCTTC	TRBV20-1	.	TRBJ1-2	.
CATSRASGGHTF	TGTGCCACCAGCAGAGCCAGTGGTGGCCACACCTTC	TRBV15	.	TRBJ1-2	few
CASSPDRANTGELFF	TGTGCCAGCAGCCCCGACAGGGCGAACACCGGGGAGCTGTTTTTT	TRBV7-2	TRBD1	TRBJ2-2	.
CSAMTGGQETQYF	TGCAGCGCAATGACAGGGGGTCAAGAGACCCAGTACTTC	TRBV29-1	TRBD1	TRBJ2-5	few
CASRGDRAVTGELFF	TGTGCCAGCAGGGGGGACAGGGCGGTCACCGGGGAGCTGTTTTTT	TRBV5-4	TRBD1	TRBJ2-2	few
CASSVGTSGDTQYF	TGTGCCAGCAGCGTAGGGACTAGCGGAGATACGCAGTATTTT	TRBV9	TRBD2	TRBJ2-3	.
CASSLEADQPQHF	TGTGCCAGCAGCTTAGAGGCGGATCAGCCCCAGCATTTT	TRBV11-2	.	TRBJ1-5	.
CASSPLLAGGSYNEQFF	TGTGCCAGCTCACCGCTGTTAGCGGGTGGCTCCTACAATGAGCAGTTCTTC	TRBV18	TRBD2	TRBJ2-1	few
CASSLASGTDTQYF	TGTGCCAGCAGCTTGGCTAGCGGCACAGATACGCAGTATTTT	TRBV5-4	.	TRBJ2-3	few
CASSWQQGGGLNEQFF	TGCGCCAGCAGCTGGCAACAGGGGGGAGGGTTGAATGAGCAGTTCTTC	TRBV5-1	.	TRBJ2-1	few
CASSLAAGEEGYTF	TGTGCCAGCAGCTTAGCGGCGGGGGAAGAAGGCTACACCTTC	TRBV7-9	.	TRBJ1-2	.
CASSAGLALNEQFF	TGTGCCAGCAGCGCCGGACTAGCACTCAATGAGCAGTTCTTC	TRBV9	TRBD2	TRBJ2-1	once
CASSSGQWNQPQHF	TGTGCCAGCAGTTCAGGACAGTGGAATCAGCCCCAGCATTTT	TRBV28	.	TRBJ1-5	few
CASSHPLRTSGRGTQYF	TGCGCCAGCAGCCATCCGCTTCGGACTAGCGGGAGAGGCACGCAGTATTTT	TRBV4-1	TRBD2	TRBJ2-3	.
CAWRGQGHDYGYTF	TGTGCCTGGAGGGGACAGGGGCACGACTATGGCTACACCTTC	TRBV30	TRBD1	TRBJ1-2	.
CASSRPTSDFTGELFF	TGTGCCAGTAGTAGACCTACATCCGACTTCACCGGGGAGCTGTTTTTT	TRBV19	.	TRBJ2-2	once
CASIAGGPVNEQFF	TGCGCCAGCATAGCGGGAGGGCCCGTGAATGAGCAGTTCTTC	TRBV5-1	TRBD2	TRBJ2-1	.
CASSARDSYEQYF	TGTGCCAGCAGCGCGAGGGACAGCTACGAGCAGTACTTC	TRBV7-9	TRBD1	TRBJ2-7	.
CASSEASRDRLRVYEQYF	TGTGCCAGCAGTGAAGCCTCGAGGGACAGGTTGCGAGTCTACGAGCAGTACTTC	TRBV6-1	TRBD1	TRBJ2-7	few
CASSQAPQETQYF	TGCGCCAGCAGCCAAGCACCCCAAGAGACCCAGTACTTC	TRBV5-1	.	TRBJ2-5	few
CASSRGTGDHNQPQHF	TGTGCCAGCAGCCGCGGGACAGGGGATCACAATCAGCCCCAGCATTTT	TRBV4-2	TRBD1	TRBJ1-5	.